The present TCR beta chain was sequenced within a study of shared clonotypes between healthy human individuals (TCRdb year 2020). At the level of the whole study: The cohort included a few men and a couple of women between 18 and 49 years of age. For each donor, CD4 naive and CD4 memory were each given three plates, CD8 naive was given two plates, and CD8 memory was given one plate. Blood TCR repertoires of five healthy adults were deeply sequenced to estimate repertoire size and the extent of clonotype sharing between individuals. Different laboratories and diverse techniques were used to prepare libraries and sequence TCR repertoires, to increase sequencing depth and limit assay-specific biases. Leukapheresis yielded between about 0.8 and 9.5 billion PBMCs per donor.

This clone was seen only once. This clone's antigen is unknown. No base quality values were provided; no much bigger clone lies one nucleotide off. This sample includes further DNA sequences coding for the same CDR3. General conclusions and limits of the study: The genetic and exposure-history diversity represented was limited by the small number of donors. Across a handful of donors, approximately 5% of naive CD4, approximately 3.6% of naive CD8, approximately 2.5% of memory CD4, and about 0.4% of memory CD8 clonotypes were shared. Even with the large sequencing depth, rarefaction of the sorted-subset datasets indicated that sequencing was incomplete. Pairwise subsampling led to the expectation that sequencing depth would affect the degree of clonotype sharing among donors. Larger estimated clonotype richness was generally found for naive subsets than for memory subsets. Compared with non-shared clonotypes, the clonotypes found in all four sorted-subset donors had higher generation probabilities. Sampling was restricted to blood, and TCR repertoires in tissues likely differ from the TCR repertoires found in blood.

Trimming at the junction amounts to 4 bases on V and 6 bases on J, and the germline ends lie 6 bases apart. CDR1 is given as MNHEY and CDR2 as SMNVEV, both from the germline V gene (reference sequence). The CDR3, cysteine through phenylalanine, is 12 amino acids long. Here the CDR3 DNA is all that survives: 36 bases in frame from base 1. CD8 naive samples consisted of CD45RO-negative cells that were positively selected for CCR7, yielding a CD45RA+CCR7+ population without TemRA cells. The donors were healthy, HIV-negative adults with no recently reported acute infections or vaccinations. Every donor was a Caucasian adult living in Nashville, Tennessee, USA. Blood was obtained by leukapheresis, after which PBMCs were separated by Ficoll-Histopaque density gradient centrifugation and cryopreserved in liquid nitrogen vapor phase. Purity and quantity of every magnetically sorted T cell population were checked by analytical flow cytometry. Each sorted fraction had its genomic DNA isolated and then quantified by UV absorbance on a Nanodrop 2000c.

Using the deep immunoSEQ assay, TCR CDR3 regions were amplified from genomic DNA by multiplex PCR. Genomic DNA extracted from each cell subset was distributed evenly over all wells of several immunoSEQ 96-well plates, and each plate served as one replicate. For sorted subsets, each replicate PCR was loaded with approximately 200 ng genomic DNA, equivalent to 25,000 to 35,000 T cell genomes. Purified libraries were quantified with a Qubit 3.0 fluorometer, sized on a Bioanalyzer 2100, and re-quantified with the KAPA Library Quantification kit. Each immunoSEQ 96-well plate was sequenced on its own single-read 150-cycle Illumina NextSeq 550 flow cell. On the authors' methods: Because the immunoSEQ output included only junctional sequences and no quality scores, the filtering could not be the same as the filtering used for full-length reads. Sequences were annotated with PyIR, a Python wrapper for IgBLAST v1.9, and V/J genes and CDR3 were assigned using IMGT germline references. Reads were removed for weak V/J assignments (E-value above 1e-6), missing CDR3, stop codons, out-of-frame junctions, or ambiguous translated residues. V3J clonotypes were defined as sequences sharing the same inferred V gene, J gene, and CDR3 amino acid sequence. Percentage overlap between repertoires was calculated by dividing the number of shared unique clonotypes by the size of the smaller repertoire. Repertoire richness was assessed with RTK rarefaction, the Chao1 estimator, and Recon v2.1 estimates of unobserved clonotypes. For all TCRbeta clonotypes obtained by the gDNA method from a few donors, generation probabilities were computed with OLGA. The clones in this table, taken by TCRdb from immuneACCESS, are in-frame only. Not every clone is retained; where verified, under half of the shortfall comes from an unresolved V gene, and the cause of the rest is unknown. The V and J calls and clone size come from that table; D and trimming were worked out from the DNA. The sample table contains some 2.1 million clones; only one count was recorded for about 94% of them. About 1.6% of the sample is held by the ten biggest clonotypes.

This chain joins TRBV27 to TRBJ2-2; too little of a D gene remains to name it. The specimen was naive CD8+ T cells from PBMCs. The cell subset or site label for this specimen denotes: CD45RA+CCR7+. The source is a man between 18 and 35 years old in good health. Some clones in this sample may be carry-over from other donors' samples. The CDR3 region has the sequence CASSWAAGELFF. The DNA sequence is TGTGCCAGCAGTTGGGCCGCCGGGGAGCTGTTTTTT.